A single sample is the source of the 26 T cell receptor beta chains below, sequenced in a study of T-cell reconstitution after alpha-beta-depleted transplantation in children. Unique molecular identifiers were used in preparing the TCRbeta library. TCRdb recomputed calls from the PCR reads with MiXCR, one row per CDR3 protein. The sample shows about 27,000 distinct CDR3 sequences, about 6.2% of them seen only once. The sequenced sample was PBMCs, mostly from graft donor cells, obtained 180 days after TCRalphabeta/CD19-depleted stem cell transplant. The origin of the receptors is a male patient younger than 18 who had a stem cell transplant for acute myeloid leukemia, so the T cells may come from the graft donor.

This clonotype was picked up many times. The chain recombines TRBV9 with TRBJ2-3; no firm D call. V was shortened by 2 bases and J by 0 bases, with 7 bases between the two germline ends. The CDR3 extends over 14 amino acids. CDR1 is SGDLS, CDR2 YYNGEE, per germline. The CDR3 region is CASSVRASTDTQYF. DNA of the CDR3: TGTGCCAGCAGCGTTCGGGCTAGCACAGATACGCAGTATTTT.

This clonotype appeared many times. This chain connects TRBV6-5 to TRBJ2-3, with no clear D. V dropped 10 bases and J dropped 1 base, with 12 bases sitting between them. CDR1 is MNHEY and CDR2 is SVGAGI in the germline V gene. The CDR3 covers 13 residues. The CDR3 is CATNPGGTDTQYF. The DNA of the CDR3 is TGTGCCACCAACCCGGGCGGCACAGATACGCAGTATTTT.

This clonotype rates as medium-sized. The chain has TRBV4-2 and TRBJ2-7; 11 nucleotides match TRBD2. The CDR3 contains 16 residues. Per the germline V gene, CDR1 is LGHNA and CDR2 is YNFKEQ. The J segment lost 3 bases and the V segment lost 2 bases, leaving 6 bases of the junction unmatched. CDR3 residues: CASSQLPGTSGYEQYF. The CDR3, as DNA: TGTGCCAGCAGCCAACTTCCCGGGACTAGCGGCTACGAGCAGTACTTC.

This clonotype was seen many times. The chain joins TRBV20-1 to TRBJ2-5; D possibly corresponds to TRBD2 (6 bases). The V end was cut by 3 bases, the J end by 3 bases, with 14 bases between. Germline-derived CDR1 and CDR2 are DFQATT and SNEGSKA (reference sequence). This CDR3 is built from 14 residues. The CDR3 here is CSASGGVAEETQYF. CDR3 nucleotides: TGCAGTGCTAGTGGCGGAGTAGCGGAAGAGACCCAGTACTTC.

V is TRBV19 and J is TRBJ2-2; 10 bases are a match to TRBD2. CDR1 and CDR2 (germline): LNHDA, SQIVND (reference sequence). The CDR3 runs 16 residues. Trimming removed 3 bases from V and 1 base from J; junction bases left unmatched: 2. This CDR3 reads CASSMRLAGNTGELFF. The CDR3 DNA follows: TGTGCCAGTAGTATGAGACTAGCGGGGAACACCGGGGAGCTGTTTTTT.

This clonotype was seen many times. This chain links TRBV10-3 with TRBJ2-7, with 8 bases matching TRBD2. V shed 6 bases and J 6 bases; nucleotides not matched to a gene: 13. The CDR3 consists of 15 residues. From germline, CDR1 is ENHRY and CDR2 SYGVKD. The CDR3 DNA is TGTGCCATCAGAGTACGGACTAGCATGGGGGCCGAGCAGTACTTC. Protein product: CAIRVRTSMGAEQYF.

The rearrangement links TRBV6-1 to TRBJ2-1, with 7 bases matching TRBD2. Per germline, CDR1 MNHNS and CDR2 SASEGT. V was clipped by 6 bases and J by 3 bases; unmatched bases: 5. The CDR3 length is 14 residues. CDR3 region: CASRAPGGYNEQFF. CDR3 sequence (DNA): TGTGCCAGCAGGGCCCCGGGGGGCTACAATGAGCAGTTCTTC.

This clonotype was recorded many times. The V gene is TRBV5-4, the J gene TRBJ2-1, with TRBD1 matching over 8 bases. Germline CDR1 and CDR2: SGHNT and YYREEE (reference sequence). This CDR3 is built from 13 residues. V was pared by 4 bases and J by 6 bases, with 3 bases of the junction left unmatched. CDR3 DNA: TGTGCCAGCAGCGTGACAGGGGCCAATGAGCAGTTCTTC. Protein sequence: CASSVTGANEQFF.

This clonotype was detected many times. CDR3 coding DNA: TGTGCCAGCAGCTACAGGGGAGGAGAGACCCAGTACTTC. As protein: CASSYRGGETQYF. This chain links TRBV7-2 with TRBJ2-5; D may be TRBD1 (7 bases). The germline V gene encodes CDR1 SGHTA and CDR2 FQGNSA. The CDR3 consists of 13 residues. Trimming removed 4 bases at V and 4 bases at J, with 10 bases between.

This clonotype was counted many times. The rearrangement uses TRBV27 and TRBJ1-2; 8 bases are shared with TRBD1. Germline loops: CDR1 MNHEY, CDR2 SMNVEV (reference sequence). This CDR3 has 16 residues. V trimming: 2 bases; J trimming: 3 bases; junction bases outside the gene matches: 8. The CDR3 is CASSLGQGGWDYGYTF. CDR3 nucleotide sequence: TGTGCCAGCAGTTTAGGACAGGGTGGTTGGGACTATGGCTACACCTTC.

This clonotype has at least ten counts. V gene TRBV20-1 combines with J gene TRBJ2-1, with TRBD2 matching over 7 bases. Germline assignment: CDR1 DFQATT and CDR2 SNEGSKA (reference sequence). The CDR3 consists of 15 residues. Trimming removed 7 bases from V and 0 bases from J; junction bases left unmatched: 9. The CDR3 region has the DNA TGCAGTGGACACCATAGCGGGCGCTCCTACAATGAGCAGTTCTTC. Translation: CSGHHSGRSYNEQFF.

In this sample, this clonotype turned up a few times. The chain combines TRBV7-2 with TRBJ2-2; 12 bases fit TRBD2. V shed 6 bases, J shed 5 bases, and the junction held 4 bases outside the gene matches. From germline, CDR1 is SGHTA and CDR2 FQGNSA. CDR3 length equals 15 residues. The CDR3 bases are TGTGCCAGCAGGGCTAGCGGGAGGGGGACCGGGGAGCTGTTTTTT. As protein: CASRASGRGTGELFF.

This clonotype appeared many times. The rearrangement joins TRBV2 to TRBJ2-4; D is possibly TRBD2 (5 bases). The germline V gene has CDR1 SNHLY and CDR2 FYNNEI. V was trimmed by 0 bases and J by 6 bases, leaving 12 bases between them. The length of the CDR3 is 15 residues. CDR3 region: CASSEAGGIRNIQYF. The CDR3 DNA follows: TGTGCCAGCAGTGAAGCTGGAGGTATCAGAAACATTCAGTACTTC.

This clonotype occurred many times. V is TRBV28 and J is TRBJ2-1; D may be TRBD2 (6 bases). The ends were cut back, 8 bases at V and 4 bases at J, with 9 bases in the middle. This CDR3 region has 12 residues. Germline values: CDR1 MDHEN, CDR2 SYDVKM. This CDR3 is CASGTQYNEQFF. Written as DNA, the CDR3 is TGTGCCAGCGGGACTCAATACAATGAGCAGTTCTTC.

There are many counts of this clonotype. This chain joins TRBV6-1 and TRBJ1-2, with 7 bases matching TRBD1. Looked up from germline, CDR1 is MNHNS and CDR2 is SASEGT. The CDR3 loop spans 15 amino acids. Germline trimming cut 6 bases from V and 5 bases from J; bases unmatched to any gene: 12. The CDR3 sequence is CASSLGFGTDYGYTF. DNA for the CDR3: TGTGCCAGCAGCCTCGGGTTCGGGACAGATTATGGCTACACCTTC.

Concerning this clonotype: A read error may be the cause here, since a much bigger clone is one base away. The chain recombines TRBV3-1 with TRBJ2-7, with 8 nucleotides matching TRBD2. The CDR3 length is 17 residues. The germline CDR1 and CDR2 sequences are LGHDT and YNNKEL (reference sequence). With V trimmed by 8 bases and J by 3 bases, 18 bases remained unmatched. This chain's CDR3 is CASCTYRGTSPYYEQYF. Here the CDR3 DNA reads TGTGCCAGCTGTACATACCGAGGGACTAGTCCCTACTACGAGCAGTACTTC.

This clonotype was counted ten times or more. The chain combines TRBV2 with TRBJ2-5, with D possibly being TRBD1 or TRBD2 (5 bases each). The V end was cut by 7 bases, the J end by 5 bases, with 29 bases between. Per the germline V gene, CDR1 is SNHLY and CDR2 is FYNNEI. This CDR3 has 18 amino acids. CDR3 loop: CASNDPTALMGEGETQYF. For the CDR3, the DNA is TGTGCCAGCAATGATCCCACCGCCCTAATGGGGGAAGGGGAGACCCAGTACTTC.

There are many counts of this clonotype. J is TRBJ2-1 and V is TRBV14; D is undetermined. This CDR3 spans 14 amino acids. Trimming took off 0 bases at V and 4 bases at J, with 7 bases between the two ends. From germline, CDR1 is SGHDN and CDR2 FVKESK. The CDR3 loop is CASSQENRYNEQFF. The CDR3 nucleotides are TGTGCCAGCAGCCAAGAAAATAGGTACAATGAGCAGTTCTTC.

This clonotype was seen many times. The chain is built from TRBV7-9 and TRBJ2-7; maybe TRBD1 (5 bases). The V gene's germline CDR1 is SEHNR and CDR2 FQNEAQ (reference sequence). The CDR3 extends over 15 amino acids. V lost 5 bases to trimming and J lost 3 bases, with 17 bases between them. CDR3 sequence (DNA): TGTGCCAGCAGCACTGGACAACCGGGCCTCTACGAGCAGTACTTC. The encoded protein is CASSTGQPGLYEQYF.

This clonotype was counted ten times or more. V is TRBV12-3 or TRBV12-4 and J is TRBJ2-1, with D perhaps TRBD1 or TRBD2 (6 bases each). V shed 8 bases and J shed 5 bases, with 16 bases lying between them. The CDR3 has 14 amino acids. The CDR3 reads CASRRDILNNEQFF. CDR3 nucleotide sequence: TGTGCCAGCCGGAGGGACATTTTGAACAATGAGCAGTTCTTC.

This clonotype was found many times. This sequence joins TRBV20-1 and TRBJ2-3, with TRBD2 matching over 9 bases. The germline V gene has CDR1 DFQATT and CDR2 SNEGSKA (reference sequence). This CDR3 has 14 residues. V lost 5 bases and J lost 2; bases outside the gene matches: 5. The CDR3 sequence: CSAQKREVTDTQYF. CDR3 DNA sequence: TGCAGTGCTCAGAAGCGGGAGGTCACAGATACGCAGTATTTT.

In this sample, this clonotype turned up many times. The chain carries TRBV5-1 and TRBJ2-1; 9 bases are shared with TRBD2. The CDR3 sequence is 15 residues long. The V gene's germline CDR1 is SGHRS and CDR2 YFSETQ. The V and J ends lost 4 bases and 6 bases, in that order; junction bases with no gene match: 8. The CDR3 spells CASSPGGSGSNEQFF. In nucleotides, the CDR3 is TGCGCCAGCAGCCCGGGAGGTAGCGGGAGCAATGAGCAGTTCTTC.

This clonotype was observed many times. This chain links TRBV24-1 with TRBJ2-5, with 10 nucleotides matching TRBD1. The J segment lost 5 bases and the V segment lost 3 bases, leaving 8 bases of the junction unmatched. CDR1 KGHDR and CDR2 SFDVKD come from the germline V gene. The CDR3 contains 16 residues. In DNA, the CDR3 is TGTGCCACCAGTGATCACGGACAGGGGGGGCGGGAGACCCAGTACTTC. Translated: CATSDHGQGGRETQYF.

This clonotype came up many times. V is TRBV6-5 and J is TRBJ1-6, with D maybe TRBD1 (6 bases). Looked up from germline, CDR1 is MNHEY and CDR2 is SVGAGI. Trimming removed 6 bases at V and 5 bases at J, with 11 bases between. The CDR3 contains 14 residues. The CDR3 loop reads CASRFRQDNSPLHF. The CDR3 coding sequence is TGTGCCAGCAGATTCCGACAGGATAATTCACCCCTCCACTTT.

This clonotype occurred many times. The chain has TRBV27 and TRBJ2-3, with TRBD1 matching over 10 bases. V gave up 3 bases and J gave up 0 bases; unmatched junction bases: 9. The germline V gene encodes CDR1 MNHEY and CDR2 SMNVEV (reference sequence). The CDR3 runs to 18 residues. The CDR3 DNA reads TGTGCCAGCAGTTTCCGACAGGGGGCCGGGGGAAGCACAGATACGCAGTATTTT. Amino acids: CASSFRQGAGGSTDTQYF.

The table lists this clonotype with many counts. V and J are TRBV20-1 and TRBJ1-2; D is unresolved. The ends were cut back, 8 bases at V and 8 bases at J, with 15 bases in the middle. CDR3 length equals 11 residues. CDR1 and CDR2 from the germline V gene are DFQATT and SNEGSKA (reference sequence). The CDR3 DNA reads TGCAGTCGGCGGGCCTTGGGAGGCTACACCTTC. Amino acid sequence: CSRRALGGYTF.